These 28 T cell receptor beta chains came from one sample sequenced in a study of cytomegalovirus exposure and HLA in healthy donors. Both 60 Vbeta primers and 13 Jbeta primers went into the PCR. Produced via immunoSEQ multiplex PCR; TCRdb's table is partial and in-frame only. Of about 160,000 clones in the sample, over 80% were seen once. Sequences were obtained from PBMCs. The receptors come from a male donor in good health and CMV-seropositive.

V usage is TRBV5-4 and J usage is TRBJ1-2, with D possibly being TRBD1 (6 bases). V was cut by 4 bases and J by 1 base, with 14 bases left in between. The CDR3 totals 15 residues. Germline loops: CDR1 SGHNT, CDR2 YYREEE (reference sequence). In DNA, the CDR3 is TGTGCCAGCAGCGGAGCCTACAGGGTTAACTATGGCTACACCTTC. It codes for CASSGAYRVNYGYTF.

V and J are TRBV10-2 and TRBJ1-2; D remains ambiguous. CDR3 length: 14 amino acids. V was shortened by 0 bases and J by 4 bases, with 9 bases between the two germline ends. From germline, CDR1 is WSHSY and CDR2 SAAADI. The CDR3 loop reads CASSESAPGYGYTF. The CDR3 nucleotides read TGCGCCAGCAGTGAGTCGGCCCCTGGCTATGGCTACACCTTC.

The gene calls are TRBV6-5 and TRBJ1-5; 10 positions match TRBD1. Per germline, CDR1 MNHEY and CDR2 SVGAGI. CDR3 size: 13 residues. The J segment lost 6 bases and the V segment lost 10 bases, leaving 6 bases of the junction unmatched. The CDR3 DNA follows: TGTGCCACCGGACAGGGGGACAGTCAGCCCCAGCATTTT. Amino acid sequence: CATGQGDSQPQHF.

Written as DNA, the CDR3 is TGTGCCAGCAGCGCGCAGGGTGCAGTGGGGACCCAGTACTTC. Its protein is CASSAQGAVGTQYF. The genes are TRBV5-4 and TRBJ2-5; TRBD1 might be the D (5 bases). The germline V gene encodes CDR1 SGHNT and CDR2 YYREEE (reference sequence). The V and J ends lost 4 bases and 7 bases respectively, with 17 bases between them. The CDR3 runs 14 residues.

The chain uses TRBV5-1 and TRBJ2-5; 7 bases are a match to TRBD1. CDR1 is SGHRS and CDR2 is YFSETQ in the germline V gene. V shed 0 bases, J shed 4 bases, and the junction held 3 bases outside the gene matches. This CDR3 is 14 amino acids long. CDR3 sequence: CASSLATGLETQYF. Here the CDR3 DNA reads TGCGCCAGCAGCTTGGCGACAGGGTTAGAGACCCAGTACTTC.

CDR3 region: CASSLGGLAGDYEQYF. The CDR3 DNA reads TGTGCCAGCAGCTTAGGCGGACTAGCGGGAGACTACGAGCAGTACTTC. This rearrangement joins TRBV7-6 to TRBJ2-7, with 13 bases matching TRBD2. The CDR3 is 16 amino acids. Germline values: CDR1 SGHVS, CDR2 FNYEAQ. J was trimmed by 3 bases and V by 1 base; bases with no gene match: 3.

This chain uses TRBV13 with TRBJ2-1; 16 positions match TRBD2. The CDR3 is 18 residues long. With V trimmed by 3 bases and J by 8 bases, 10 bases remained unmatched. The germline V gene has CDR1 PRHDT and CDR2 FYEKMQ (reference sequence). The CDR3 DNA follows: TGTGCCAGCAGCTTGGGACTAGCGGGAGGGTTTAGTTTCCATGAGCAGTTCTTC. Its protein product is CASSLGLAGGFSFHEQFF.

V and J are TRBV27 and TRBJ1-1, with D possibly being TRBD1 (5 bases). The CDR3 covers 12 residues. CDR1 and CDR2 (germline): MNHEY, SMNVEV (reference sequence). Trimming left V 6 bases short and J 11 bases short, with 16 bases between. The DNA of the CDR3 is TGTGCCAGCAGCCGTGTAAAGGGGATGGCTTTCTTT. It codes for CASSRVKGMAFF.

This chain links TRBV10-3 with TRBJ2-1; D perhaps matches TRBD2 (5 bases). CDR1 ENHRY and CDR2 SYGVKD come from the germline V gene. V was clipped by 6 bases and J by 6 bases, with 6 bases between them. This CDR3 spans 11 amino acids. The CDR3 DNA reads TGTGCCATCAGAGGAGGCAATGAGCAGTTCTTC. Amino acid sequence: CAIRGGNEQFF.

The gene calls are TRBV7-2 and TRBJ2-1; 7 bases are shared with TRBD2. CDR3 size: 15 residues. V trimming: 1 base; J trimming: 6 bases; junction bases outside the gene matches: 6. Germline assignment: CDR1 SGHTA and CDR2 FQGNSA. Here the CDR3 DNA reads TGTGCCAGCAGCTTAGGAGGGGCTAGCGGCAATGAGCAGTTCTTC. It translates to CASSLGGASGNEQFF.

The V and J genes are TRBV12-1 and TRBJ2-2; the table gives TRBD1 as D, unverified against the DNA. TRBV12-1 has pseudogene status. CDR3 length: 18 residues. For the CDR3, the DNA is TGTGCCAGCAGCTTTGGGACAGAGGGCGGAGGAACTTTCGGGGAGCTGTTTTTT. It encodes CASSFGTEGGGTFGELFF.

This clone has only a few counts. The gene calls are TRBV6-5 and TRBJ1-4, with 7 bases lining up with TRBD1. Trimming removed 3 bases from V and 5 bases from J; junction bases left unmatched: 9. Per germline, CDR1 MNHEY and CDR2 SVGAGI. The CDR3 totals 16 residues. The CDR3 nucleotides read TGTGCCAGCAGTTATATTTTGGACAGGCGGAATGAAAAACTGTTTTTT. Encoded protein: CASSYILDRRNEKLFF.

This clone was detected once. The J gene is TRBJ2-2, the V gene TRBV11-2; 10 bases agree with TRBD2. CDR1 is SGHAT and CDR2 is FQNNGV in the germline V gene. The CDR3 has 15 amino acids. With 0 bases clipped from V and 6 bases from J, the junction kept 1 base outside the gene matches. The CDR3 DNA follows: TGTGCCAGCAGCTTAGAGGGGACTAGCGCCGGGGAGCTGTTTTTT. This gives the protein CASSLEGTSAGELFF.

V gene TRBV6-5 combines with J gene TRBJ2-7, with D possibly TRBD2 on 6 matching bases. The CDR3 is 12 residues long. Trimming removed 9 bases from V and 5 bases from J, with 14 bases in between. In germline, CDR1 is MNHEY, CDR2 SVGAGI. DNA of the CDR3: TGTGCCAGTGGCACTAGCATCCACGAGCAGTACTTC. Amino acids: CASGTSIHEQYF.

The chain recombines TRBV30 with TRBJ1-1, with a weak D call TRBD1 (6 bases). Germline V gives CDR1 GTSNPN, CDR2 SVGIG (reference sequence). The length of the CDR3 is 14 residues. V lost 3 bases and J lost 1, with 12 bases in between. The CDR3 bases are TGTGCCTGGAGGCCCAGGGGCTCGAACACTGAAGCTTTCTTT. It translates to CAWRPRGSNTEAFF.

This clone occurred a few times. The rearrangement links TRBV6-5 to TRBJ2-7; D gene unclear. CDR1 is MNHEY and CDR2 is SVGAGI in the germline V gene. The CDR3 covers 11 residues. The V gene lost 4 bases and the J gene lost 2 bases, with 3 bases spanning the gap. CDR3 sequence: CASSFAYEQYF. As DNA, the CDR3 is TGTGCCAGCAGTTTCGCCTACGAGCAGTACTTC.

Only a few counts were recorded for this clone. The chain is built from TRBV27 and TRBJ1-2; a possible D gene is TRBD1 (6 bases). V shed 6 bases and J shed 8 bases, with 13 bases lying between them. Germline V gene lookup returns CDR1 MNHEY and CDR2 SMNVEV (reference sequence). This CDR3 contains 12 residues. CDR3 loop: CASSGTSLGYTF. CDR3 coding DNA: TGTGCCAGCAGCGGGACATCCCTGGGCTACACCTTC.

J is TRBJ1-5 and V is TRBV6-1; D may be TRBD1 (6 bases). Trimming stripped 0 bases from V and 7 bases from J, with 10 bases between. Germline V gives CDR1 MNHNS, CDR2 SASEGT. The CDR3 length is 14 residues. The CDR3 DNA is TGTGCCAGCAGTGAAGCTGTCAGGGGACAGCCCCAGCATTTT. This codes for CASSEAVRGQPQHF.

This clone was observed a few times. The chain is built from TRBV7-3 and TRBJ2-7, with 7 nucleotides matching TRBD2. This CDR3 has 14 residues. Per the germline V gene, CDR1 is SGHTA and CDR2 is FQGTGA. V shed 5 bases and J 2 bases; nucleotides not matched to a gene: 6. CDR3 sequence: CASSRSGDTYEQYF. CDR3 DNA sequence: TGTGCCAGCAGCAGAAGCGGGGATACCTACGAGCAGTACTTC.

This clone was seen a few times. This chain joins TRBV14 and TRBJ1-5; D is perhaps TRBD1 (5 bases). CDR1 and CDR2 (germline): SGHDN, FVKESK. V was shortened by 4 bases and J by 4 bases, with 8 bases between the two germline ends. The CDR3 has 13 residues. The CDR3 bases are TGTGCCAGCAGCCCAGACAGTAATCAGCCCCAGCATTTT. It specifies CASSPDSNQPQHF.

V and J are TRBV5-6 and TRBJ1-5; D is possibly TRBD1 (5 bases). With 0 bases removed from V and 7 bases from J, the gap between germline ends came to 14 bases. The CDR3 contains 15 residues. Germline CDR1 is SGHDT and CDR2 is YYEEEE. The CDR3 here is CASSLGAGGGQPQHF. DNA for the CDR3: TGTGCCAGCAGCTTGGGAGCGGGTGGGGGACAGCCCCAGCATTTT.

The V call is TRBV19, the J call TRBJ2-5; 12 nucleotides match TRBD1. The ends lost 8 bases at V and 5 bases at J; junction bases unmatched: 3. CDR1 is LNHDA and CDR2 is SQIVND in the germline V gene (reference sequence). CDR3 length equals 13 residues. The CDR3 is CASAGTGGETQYF. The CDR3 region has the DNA TGTGCCAGTGCCGGGACAGGGGGCGAGACCCAGTACTTC.

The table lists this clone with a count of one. The CDR3 DNA reads as TGTGCCAGCAGCTTAGACCCGGGACAGGGGAAAGGTGGCTACACCTTC. Translated, it gives CASSLDPGQGKGGYTF. This chain links TRBV7-9 with TRBJ1-2; 10 bases are shared with TRBD1. The CDR3 covers 16 residues. Germline lookup yields CDR1 SEHNR and CDR2 FQNEAQ (reference sequence). The trim removed 1 base at V and 7 bases at J, leaving 9 bases unmatched.

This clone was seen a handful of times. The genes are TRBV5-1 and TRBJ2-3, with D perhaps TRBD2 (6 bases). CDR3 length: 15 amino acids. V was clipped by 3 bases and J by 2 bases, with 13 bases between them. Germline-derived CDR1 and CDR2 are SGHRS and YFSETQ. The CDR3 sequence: CASSSGTSFTDTQYF. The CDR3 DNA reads TGCGCCAGCAGCTCGGGGACTTCATTCACAGATACGCAGTATTTT.

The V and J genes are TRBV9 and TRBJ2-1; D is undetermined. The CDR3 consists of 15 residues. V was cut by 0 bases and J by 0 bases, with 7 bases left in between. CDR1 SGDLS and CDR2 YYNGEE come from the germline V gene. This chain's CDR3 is CASSVDPGSYNEQFF. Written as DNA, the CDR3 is TGTGCCAGCAGCGTAGACCCGGGCTCCTACAATGAGCAGTTCTTC.

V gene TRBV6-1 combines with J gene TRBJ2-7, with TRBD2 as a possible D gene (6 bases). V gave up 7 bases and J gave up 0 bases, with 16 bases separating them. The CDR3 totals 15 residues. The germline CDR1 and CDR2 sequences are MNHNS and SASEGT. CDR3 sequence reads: CASMSRAGSSYEQYF. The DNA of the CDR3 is TGTGCCAGCATGAGCAGGGCGGGGAGCTCCTACGAGCAGTACTTC.

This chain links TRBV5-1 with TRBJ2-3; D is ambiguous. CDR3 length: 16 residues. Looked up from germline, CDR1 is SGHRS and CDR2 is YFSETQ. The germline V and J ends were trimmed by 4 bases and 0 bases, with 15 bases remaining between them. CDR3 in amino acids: CASSPVGATSTDTQYF. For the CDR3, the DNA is TGCGCCAGCAGCCCTGTAGGAGCGACTAGCACAGATACGCAGTATTTT.

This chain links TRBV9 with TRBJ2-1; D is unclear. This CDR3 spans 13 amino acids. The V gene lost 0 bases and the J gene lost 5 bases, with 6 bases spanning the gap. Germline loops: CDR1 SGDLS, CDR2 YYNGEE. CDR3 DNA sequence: TGTGCCAGCAGCGTAGGCTACGACAATGAGCAGTTCTTC. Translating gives CASSVGYDNEQFF.